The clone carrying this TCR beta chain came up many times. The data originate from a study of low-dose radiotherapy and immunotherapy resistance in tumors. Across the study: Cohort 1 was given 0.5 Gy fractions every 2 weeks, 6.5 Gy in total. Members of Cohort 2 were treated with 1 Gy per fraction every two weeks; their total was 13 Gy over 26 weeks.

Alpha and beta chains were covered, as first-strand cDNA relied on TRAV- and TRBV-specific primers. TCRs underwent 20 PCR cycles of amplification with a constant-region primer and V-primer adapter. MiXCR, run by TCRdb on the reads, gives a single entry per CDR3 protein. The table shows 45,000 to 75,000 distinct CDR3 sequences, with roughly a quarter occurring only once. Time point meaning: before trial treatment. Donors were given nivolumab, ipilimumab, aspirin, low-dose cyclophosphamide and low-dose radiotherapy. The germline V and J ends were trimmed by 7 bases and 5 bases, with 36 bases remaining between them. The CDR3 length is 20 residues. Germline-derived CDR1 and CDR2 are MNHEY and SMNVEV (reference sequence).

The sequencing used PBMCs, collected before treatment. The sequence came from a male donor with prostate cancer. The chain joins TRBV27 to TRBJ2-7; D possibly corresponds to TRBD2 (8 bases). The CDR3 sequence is CASKSQGGGLRAGGWNEQYF. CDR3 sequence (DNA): TGTGCCAGCAAATCTCAGGGGGGGGGACTGAGGGCGGGGGGCTGGAACGAGCAGTACTTC.